The text below deals with one T cell receptor beta chain. A TCRbeta library incorporating unique molecular identifiers was prepared. TCRdb re-analysed the PCR reads in MiXCR, keeping a single row per CDR3 protein. The sample contains a few hundred thousand distinct CDR3 sequences, 20% to 30% of which appear only once. These data are taken from a study of T-cell reconstitution after alpha-beta-depleted transplantation in children. Germline assignment: CDR1 SGHRS and CDR2 YFSETQ. CDR3 size: 20 residues. J lost 5 bases, V lost 2 bases, and 14 bases had no gene match. This chain connects TRBV5-1 to TRBJ2-1, with TRBD2 matching 15 bases. The receptor was isolated from a boy under two years old with Wiskott-Aldrich syndrome, due to receive a stem cell transplant. The starting material was PBMCs, obtained before TCRalphabeta/CD19-depleted stem cell transplant. The CDR3 reads CASSFFPKGLAGGPNNEQFF. CDR3 DNA: TGCGCCAGCAGCTTTTTTCCTAAAGGACTAGCGGGAGGGCCAAACAATGAGCAGTTCTTC. The variable domain in full, completed from reference TRBV5-1 and TRBJ2-1, reads KAGVTQTPRYLIKTRGQQVTLSCSPISGHRSVSWYQQTPGQGLQFLFEYFSETQRNKGNFPGRFSGRQFSNSRSEMNVSTLELGDSALYLCASSFFPKGLAGGPNNEQFFGPGTRLTVL.